This TCR beta chain was documented in a study of PD-L1 blockade in urothelial cancer. Study as a whole: Blood analysis was done at 3 weeks (second dose) and 6 weeks after treatment began. Per blood sample, T cells had a median of around 150,000.

Clones were read by immunoSEQ multiplex PCR, and TCRdb kept only the in-frame ones, dropping some. Of over 75,000 clones in the sample, roughly 90% were seen once. Time point: pretreatment peripheral blood. The study enrolled patients with locally advanced or metastatic urothelial carcinoma. Pretreatment and on-treatment blood mononuclear cell samples were taken, totaling between 1 and 8 time points per patient. Germline lookup yields CDR1 SGHAT and CDR2 FQNNGV. The CDR3 spans 14 residues. Trimming took off 4 bases at V and 2 bases at J, with 6 bases between the two ends. Sequences were derived from PBMCs, sampled around atezolizumab (anti-PD-L1) treatment. This clonotype was obtained from a woman over 75 with urothelial cancer. The chain couples TRBV11-2 to TRBJ2-6; D is ambiguous. The CDR3 loop reads CASSSAAGANVLTF. The CDR3 DNA sequence: TGTGCCAGCAGCTCCGCAGCTGGGGCCAACGTCCTGACTTTC.